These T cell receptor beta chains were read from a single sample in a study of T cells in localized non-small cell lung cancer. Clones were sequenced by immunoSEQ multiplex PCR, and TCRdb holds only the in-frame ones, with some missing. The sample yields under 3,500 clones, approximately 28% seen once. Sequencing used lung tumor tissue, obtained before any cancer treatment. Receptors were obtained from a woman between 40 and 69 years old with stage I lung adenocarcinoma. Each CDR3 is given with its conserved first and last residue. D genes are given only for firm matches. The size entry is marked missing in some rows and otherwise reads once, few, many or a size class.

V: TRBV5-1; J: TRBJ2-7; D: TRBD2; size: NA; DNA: TGCGCCAGCAGCCCAGATACCAGGACTAGCGGGAGGGCCGAGCAGTACTTC; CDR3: CASSPDTRTSGRAEQYF
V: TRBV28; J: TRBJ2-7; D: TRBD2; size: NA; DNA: TGTGCCAGTAACGGCGGGAGTATTGACGAGCAGTACTTC; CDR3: CASNGGSIDEQYF
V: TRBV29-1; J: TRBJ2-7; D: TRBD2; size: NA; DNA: TGCAGCGTTGAAAGGGGACTAGCGGGAGGGGCCGAGCAGTACTTC; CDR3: CSVERGLAGGAEQYF
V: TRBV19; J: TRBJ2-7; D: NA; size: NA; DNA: TGTGCCAGTAGCCCGAAGGGCCAGGGCGGCTACGAGCAGTACTTC; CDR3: CASSPKGQGGYEQYF
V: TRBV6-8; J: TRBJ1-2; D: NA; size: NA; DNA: TGTGCCAGCAGGGGGGGGCCAGCTAACTATGGCTACACCTTC; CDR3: CASRGGPANYGYTF
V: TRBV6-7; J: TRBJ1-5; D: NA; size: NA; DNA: TGTGCCAGACTAGCGGGGGTCACTAATCAGCCCCAGCATTTT; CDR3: CARLAGVTNQPQHF
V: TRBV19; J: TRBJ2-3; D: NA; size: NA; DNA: TGTGCCAGCCGTAGAGGGGCAGCTACAGATACGCAGTATTTT; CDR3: CASRRGAATDTQYF
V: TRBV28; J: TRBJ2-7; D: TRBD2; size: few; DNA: TGTGCCAGCGTACCTTCGGGGCGGGGGGCGCGTTCCTACGAGCAGTACTTC; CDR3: CASVPSGRGARSYEQYF
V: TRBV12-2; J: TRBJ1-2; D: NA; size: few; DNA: TGTGCAAGTCGCTCCATACTTAGGGTCTTGTGGGACTATGGCTACACCTTC; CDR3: CASRSILRVLWDYGYTF
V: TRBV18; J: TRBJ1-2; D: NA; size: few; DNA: TGTGCCAGCTCACCAGACGGTAACTATGGCTACACCTTC; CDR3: CASSPDGNYGYTF
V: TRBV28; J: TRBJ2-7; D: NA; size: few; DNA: TGTGCCAGCAGTTTTCGGGGGAAGGGTTACGAGCAGTACTTC; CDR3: CASSFRGKGYEQYF
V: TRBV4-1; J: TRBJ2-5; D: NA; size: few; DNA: TGCGCCAGCAGCCGTCAACCGCAAGGGGAGACCCAGTACTTC; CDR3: CASSRQPQGETQYF
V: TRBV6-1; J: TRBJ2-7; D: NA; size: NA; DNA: TGTGCCAGCAGTGAAGAGTGGGGACTTGCGGCCTACGAGCAGTACTTC; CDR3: CASSEEWGLAAYEQYF
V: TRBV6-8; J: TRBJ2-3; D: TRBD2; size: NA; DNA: TGTGCCAGCAGTCGGCTTGCTAGCGGGAATACAGATACGCAGTATTTT; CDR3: CASSRLASGNTDTQYF